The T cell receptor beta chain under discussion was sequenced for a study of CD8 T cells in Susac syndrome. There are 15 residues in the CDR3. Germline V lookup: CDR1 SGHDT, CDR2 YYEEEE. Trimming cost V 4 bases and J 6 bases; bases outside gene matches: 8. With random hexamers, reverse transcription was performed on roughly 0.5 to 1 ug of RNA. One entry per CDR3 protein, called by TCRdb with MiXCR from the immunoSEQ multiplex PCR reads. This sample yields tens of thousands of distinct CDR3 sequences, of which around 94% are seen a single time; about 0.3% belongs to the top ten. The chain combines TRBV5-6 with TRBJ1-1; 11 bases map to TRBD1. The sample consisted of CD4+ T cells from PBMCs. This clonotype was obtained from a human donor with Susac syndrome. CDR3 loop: CASSRGQGAVSEAFF. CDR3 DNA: TGTGCCAGCAGCCGCGGACAGGGGGCCGTATCTGAAGCTTTCTTT.